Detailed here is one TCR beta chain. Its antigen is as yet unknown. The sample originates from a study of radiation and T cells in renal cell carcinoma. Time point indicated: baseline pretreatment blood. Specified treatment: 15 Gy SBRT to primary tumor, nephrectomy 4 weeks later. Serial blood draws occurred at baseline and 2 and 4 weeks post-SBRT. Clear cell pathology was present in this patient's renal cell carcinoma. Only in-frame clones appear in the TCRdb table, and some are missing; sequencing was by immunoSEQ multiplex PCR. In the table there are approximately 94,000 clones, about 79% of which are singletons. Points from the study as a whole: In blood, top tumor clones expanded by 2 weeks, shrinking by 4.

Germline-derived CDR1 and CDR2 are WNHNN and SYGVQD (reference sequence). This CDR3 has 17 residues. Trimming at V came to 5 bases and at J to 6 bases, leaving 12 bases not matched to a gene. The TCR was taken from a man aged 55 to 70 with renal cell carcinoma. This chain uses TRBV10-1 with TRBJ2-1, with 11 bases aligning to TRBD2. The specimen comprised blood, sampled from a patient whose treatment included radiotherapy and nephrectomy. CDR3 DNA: TGCGCCAGCAGTATCCTAAATTTTAGCGGGAGGGCCAATGAGCAGTTCTTC. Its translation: CASSILNFSGRANEQFF.